This T cell receptor beta chain was documented in a study of T cells in Graves' hyperthyroidism and ophthalmopathy (dated by TCRdb to 2018 to 2020). About the investigation overall: Peripheral blood samples were taken at the time of initial diagnosis, prior to any treatment. According to the paper, TCR Vbeta CDR3 sequencing was carried out on approximately 140 peripheral blood samples, which came from about 45 ophthalmopathy, under 80 hyperthyroidism and approximately 17 progressor patients. After blood sampling, hyperthyroidism patients were treated with methimazole at a starting dose of 30 mg daily, and ophthalmopathy patients were treated with high-dose intravenous methylprednisolone. An independent validation cohort of 18 to 20 hyperthyroidism patients and 17 patients who later progressed to ophthalmopathy tested prospective prediction of ophthalmopathy. In addition, the study compared T-cell repertoires in thyroid tissue and in blood from a handful of Graves' hyperthyroidism patients. The roughly 91 discovery patients were randomly divided into training and test sets at a 7:3 ratio. To identify distinguishing TCR V-J signatures, a discovery cohort of 90 to 100 patients was used, comprising some 43 with Graves' ophthalmopathy and around 57 with stable Graves' hyperthyroidism.

Paper-wide results and their limitations: In validation, the model predicted progression to ophthalmopathy a median of about 6.5 months before onset, with roughly 71% sensitivity and 72.22% specificity. A 13 V-J signature model separated ophthalmopathy from stable hyperthyroidism, with roughly 88% sensitivity and about 81% specificity in cross-validation and 80%/75% in testing. Blood samples also contained most of the expanded thyroid clonotypes (frequency above 0.001), which suggests that blood repertoires may reflect thyroid immune responses. No statistical method was used to set the sample size in advance, and investigators knew the group allocation.

The CDR3 holds 15 amino acids from the cysteine to the phenylalanine. Only the CDR3 region is kept as DNA, spanning 45 bases read in frame from base 1. V trim: 5 bases; J trim: 2 bases; unmatched bases: 7. CDR1 and CDR2, looked up from the germline V gene, are SGHDN and FVKESK. Stable Graves' hyperthyroidism was defined as the absence of progression to ophthalmopathy over 18 months of follow-up. Hyperthyroidism patients were aged 18 to 65 years and newly diagnosed, with disease duration of less than 2 months. Any patient with an uncontrolled infection, another autoimmune disease, pregnancy or lactation was excluded. Diagnoses were established on the basis of clinical symptoms, serum thyroxine and TRAb, thyroid ultrasound, and orbital computed tomography. PBMCs were isolated from about 9 ml of fresh peripheral blood by Ficoll-Paque density gradient centrifugation. Total RNA was extracted using Trizol reagent, and RNA quality was assessed on an Agilent 2100 Bioanalyzer.

The TCR beta CDR3 regions were amplified from the RNA transcripts. A first-round RT-PCR of the TCR CDR3 used the HTBI primer set with the Qiagen OneStep RT-PCR kit. Libraries were constructed in a second round of multiplex PCR, after which size selection and purification were carried out. Libraries were sequenced paired-end with 100 bp reads on an Illumina HiSeq2000. The study's processing was this. SOAPnuke was used to process the raw data, throwing out any read that contained adapters or uncalled bases, had a mean Phred below 15, or lacked an exact constant-primer or identifier match. COPE v1.2.5 was used to merge the high-quality paired reads, and each unique nucleotide sequence was defined as a clonotype. Clonotypes were aligned to IMGT TRBV, TRBD and TRBJ reference segments using MiTCR v1.1. The analysis was restricted to V-J combinations with a frequency above 0.0001, which together covered 99.2% of the repertoires. The TCS score was defined as F50 (clonal expansion) divided by E x V (chaos), with BLOSUM62-based TCRdist calculated between CDR3 peptides within each V-J. Welch's t-statistics and random forest reduced fewer than 600 V-J features to roughly 13, which were used in a naive Bayes classifier (R e1071). The public reads were reanalyzed by TCRdb: fastp trimming at Q25, MiXCR alignment, in-frame beta chains only. Rows matching on CDR3 protein sequence are summarized as one entry with the most common DNA and genes. The V and J calls here are based on TCRdb, not the publication. In this sample the table shows roughly 740,000 distinct CDR3 sequences, roughly 17% of which occur a single time. Around 8.1% of the sample comes from the top ten.

Points on this clonotype: Its antigen remains undetermined. The sample holds no much larger clone one base away, and base qualities are not on file.

The sequenced sample consisted of blood. The receptor chain draws on TRBV14 and TRBJ2-3; TRBD1 matches 7 bases in the middle. This clonotype originated in a man aged 18 to 30 with Graves' hyperthyroidism. Here is the DNA: TGTGCCAGCAGCTTGGACAGGACGTTCACAGATACGCAGTATTTT. Its protein product is CASSLDRTFTDTQYF.